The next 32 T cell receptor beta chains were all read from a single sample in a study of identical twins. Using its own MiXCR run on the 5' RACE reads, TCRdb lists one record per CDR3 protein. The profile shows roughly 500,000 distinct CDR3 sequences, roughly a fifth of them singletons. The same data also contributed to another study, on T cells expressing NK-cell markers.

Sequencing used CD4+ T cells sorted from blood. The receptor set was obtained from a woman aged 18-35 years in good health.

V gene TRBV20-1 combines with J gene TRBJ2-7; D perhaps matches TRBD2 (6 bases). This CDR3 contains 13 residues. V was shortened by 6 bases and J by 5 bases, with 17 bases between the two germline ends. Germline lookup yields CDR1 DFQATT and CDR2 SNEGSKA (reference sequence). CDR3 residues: CSATSSTGHEQYF. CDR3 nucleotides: TGCAGTGCCACTAGCTCCACTGGCCACGAGCAGTACTTC.

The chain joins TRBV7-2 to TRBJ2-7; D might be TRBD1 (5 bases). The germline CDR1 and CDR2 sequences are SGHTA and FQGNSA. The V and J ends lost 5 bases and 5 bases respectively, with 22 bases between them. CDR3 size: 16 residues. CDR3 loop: CASSPQDTGRYHEQYF. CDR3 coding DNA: TGTGCCAGCAGCCCACAGGATACAGGACGCTACCACGAGCAGTACTTC.

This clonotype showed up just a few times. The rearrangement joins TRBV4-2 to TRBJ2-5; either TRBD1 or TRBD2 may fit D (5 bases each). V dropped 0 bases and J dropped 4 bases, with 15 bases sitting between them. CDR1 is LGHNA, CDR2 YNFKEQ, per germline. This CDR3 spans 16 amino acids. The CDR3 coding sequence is TGTGCCAGCAGCCAAGAATCGGGAAGGGGCGGAGAGACCCAGTACTTC. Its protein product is CASSQESGRGGETQYF.

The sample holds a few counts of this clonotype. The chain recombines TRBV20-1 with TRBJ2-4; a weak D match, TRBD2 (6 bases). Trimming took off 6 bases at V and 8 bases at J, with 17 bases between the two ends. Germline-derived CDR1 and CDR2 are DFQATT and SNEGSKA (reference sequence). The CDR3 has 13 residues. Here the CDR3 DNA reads TGCAGTGCCAGTCTGGCGGGAAGGTACATTCAGTACTTC. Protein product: CSASLAGRYIQYF.

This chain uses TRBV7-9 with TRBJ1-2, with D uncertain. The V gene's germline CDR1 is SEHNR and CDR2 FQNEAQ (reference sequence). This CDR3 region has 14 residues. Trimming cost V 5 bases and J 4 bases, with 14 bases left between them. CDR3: CASSPDGGIYGYTF. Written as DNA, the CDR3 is TGTGCCAGCAGCCCCGATGGAGGGATCTATGGCTACACCTTC.

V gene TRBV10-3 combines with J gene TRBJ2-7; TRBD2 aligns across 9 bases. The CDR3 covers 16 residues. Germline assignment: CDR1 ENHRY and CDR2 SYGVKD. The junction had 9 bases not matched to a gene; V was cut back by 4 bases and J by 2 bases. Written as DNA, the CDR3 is TGTGCCATCAGTGTACTGCGGCGGGAGGGGACCTACGAGCAGTACTTC. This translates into CAISVLRREGTYEQYF.

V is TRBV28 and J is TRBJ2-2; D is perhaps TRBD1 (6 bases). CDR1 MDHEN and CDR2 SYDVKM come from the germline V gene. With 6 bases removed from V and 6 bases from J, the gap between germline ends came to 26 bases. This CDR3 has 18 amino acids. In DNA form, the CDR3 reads TGTGCCAGCAGCCTGTGGACCCTCTACAGGGTTCTCCCCGGGGAGCTGTTTTTT. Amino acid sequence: CASSLWTLYRVLPGELFF.

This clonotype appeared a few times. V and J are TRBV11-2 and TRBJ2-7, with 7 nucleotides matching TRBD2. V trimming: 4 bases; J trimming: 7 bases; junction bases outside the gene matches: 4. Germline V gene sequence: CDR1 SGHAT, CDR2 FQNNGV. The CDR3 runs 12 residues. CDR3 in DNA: TGTGCCAGCAGCTCCGGGGGAGGGGAGCAGTACTTC. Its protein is CASSSGGGEQYF.

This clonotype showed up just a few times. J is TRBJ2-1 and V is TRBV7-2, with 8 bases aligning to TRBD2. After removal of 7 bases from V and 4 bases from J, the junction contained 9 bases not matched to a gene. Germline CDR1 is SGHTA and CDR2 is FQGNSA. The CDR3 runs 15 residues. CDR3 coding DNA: TGTGCCAGCACCCTGGCCGGACTAGCTTACAATGAGCAGTTCTTC. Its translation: CASTLAGLAYNEQFF.

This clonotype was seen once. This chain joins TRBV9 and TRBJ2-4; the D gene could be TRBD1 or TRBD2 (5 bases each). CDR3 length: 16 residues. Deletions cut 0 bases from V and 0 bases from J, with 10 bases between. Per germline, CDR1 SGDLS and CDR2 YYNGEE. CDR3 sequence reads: CASSVEEGRAKNIQYF. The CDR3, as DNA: TGTGCCAGCAGCGTAGAAGAGGGGAGAGCCAAAAACATTCAGTACTTC.

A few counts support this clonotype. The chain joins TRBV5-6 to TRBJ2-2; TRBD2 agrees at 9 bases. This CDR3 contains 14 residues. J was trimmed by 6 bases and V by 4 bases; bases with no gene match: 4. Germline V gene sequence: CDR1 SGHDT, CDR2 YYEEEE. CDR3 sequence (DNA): TGTGCCAGCAGCAGTCTAGCGGGACCCGGGGAGCTGTTTTTT. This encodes CASSSLAGPGELFF.

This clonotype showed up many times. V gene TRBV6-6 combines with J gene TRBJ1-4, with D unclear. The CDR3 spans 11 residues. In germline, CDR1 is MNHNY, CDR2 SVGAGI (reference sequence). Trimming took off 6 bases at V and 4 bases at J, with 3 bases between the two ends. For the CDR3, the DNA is TGTGCCAGCAGCGTTAATGAAAAACTGTTTTTT. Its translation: CASSVNEKLFF.

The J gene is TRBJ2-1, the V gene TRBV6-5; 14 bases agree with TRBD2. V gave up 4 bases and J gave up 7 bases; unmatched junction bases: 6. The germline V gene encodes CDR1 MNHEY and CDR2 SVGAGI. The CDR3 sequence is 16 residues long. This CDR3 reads CASSSPRLAGGNEQFF. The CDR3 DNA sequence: TGTGCCAGCAGTTCTCCCAGACTAGCGGGAGGGAATGAGCAGTTCTTC.

CDR3 bases: TGTGCCAGCAGCCCGGCCATAAACCACAATGAGCAGTTCTTC. Residues: CASSPAINHNEQFF. The chain carries TRBV11-2 and TRBJ2-1; D is unresolved. Between the trimmed V and J ends, which lost 5 bases and 5 bases, there was a span of 13 bases. From germline, CDR1 is SGHAT and CDR2 FQNNGV. The CDR3 is made up of 14 amino acids.

The CDR3 here is CASSLYGGYSSGANVLTF. The CDR3 coding sequence is TGTGCCAGCAGTTTATATGGGGGCTACAGTTCTGGGGCCAACGTCCTGACTTTC. The chain uses TRBV12-3 or TRBV12-4 and TRBJ2-6; TRBD1 is a possible D gene (6 bases). The CDR3 length is 18 residues. The germline V and J ends were trimmed by 2 bases and 1 base, with 15 bases remaining between them.

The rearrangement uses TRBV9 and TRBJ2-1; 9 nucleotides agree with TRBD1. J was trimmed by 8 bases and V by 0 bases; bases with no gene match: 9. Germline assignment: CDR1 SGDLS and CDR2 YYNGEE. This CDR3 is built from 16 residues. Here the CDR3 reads CASSVAGQGPEDEQFF. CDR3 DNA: TGTGCCAGCAGCGTAGCTGGACAGGGGCCTGAGGATGAGCAGTTCTTC.

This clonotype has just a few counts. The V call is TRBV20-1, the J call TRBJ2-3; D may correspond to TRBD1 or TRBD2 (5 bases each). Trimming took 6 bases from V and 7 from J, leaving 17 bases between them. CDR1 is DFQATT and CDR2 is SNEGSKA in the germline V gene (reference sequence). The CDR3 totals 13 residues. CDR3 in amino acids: CSAIPGGAYTQYF. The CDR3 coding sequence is TGCAGTGCAATTCCTGGGGGAGCATATACGCAGTATTTT.

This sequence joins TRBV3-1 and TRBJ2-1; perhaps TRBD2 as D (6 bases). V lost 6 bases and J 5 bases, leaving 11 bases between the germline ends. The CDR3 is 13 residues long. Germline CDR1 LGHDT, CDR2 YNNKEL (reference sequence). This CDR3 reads CASRHGTHNEQFF. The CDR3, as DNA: TGTGCCAGCAGGCACGGGACTCACAATGAGCAGTTCTTC.

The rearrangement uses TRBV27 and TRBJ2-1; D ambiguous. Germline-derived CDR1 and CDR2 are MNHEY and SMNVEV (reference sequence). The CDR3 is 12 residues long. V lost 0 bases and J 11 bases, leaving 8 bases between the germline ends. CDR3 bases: TGTGCCAGCAGTTTATCGCACGGTAAGCAGTTCTTC. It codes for CASSLSHGKQFF.

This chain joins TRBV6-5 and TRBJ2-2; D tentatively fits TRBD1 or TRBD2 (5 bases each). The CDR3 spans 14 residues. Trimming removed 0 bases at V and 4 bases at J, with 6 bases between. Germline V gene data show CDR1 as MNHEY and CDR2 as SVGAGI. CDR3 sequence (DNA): TGTGCCAGCAGTTACTCCGGGACCACCGGGGAGCTGTTTTTT. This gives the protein CASSYSGTTGELFF.

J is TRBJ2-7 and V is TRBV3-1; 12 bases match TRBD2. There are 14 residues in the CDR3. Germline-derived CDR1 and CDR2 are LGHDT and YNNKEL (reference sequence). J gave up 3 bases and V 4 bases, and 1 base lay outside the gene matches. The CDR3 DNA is TGTGCCAGCAGCCGGACTAGCGGGATCTACGAGCAGTACTTC. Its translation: CASSRTSGIYEQYF.

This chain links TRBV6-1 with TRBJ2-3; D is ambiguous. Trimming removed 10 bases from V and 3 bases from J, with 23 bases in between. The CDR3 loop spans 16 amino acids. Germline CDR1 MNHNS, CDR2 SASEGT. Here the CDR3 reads CATRLTGYVSTDTQYF. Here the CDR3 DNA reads TGTGCCACCCGCCTAACCGGGTATGTTAGTACAGATACGCAGTATTTT.

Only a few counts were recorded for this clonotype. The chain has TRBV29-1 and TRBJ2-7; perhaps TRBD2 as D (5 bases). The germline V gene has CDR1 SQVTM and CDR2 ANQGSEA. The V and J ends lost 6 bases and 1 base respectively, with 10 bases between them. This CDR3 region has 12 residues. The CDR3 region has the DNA TGCAGCGTCAGAGGGATTTCCTACGAGCAGTACTTC. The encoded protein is CSVRGISYEQYF.

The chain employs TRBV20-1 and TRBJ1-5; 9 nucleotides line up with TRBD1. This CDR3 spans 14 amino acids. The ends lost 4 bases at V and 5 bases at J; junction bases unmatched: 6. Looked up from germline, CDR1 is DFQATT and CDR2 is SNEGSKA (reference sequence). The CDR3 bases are TGCAGTGCTATCCACAGGGGGCAAGATCAGCCCCAGCATTTT. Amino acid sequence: CSAIHRGQDQPQHF.

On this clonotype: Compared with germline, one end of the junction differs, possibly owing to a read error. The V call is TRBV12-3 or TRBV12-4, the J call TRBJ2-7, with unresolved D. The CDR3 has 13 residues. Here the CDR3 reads CVSTPWLQGEQYF. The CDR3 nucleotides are TGTGTCAGCACCCCTTGGCTCCAAGGCGAGCAGTACTTC.

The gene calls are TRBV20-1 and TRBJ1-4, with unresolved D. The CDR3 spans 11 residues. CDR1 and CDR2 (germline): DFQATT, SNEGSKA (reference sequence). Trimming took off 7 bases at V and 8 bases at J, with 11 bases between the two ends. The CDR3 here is CSGKGGEKLFF. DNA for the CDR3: TGCAGTGGAAAAGGAGGGGAAAAACTGTTTTTT.

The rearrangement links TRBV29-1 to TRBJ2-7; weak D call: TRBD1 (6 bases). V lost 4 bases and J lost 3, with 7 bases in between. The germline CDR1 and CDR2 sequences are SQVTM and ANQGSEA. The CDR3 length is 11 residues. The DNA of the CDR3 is TGCAGCGTTGTAGGGGGCTACGAGCAGTACTTC. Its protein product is CSVVGGYEQYF.

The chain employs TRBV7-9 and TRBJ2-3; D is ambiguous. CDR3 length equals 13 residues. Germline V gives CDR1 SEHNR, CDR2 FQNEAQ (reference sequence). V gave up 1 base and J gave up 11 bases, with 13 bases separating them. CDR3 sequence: CASSLDGSAEQYF. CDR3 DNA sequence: TGTGCCAGCAGCTTAGATGGGTCGGCAGAGCAGTATTTT.

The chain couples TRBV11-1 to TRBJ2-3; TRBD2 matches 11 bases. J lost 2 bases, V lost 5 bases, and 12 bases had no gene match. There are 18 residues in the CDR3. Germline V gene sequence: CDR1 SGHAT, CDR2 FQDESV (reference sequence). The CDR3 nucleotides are TGTGCCAGCAGCGTCGCCCAGGCTAGCGGGGGGTACACAGATACGCAGTATTTT. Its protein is CASSVAQASGGYTDTQYF.

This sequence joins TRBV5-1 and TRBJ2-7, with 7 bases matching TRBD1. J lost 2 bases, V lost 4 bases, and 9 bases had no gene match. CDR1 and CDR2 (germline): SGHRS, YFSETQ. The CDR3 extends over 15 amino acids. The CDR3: CASSTNPTGTYEQYF. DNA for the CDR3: TGCGCCAGCAGCACCAATCCGACAGGGACCTACGAGCAGTACTTC.

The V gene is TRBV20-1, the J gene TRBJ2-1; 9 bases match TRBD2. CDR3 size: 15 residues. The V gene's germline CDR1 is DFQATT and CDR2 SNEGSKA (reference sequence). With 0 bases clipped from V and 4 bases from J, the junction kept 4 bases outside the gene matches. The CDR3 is CSARESGGNYNEQFF. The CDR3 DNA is TGCAGTGCTAGAGAAAGCGGGGGGAATTACAATGAGCAGTTCTTC.

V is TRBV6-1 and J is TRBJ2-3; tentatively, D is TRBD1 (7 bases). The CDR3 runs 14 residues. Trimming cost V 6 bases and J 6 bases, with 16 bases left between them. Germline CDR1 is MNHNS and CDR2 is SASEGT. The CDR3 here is CASSRGVVSDTQYF. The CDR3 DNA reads TGTGCCAGCAGCAGGGGGGTCGTGTCGGATACGCAGTATTTT.